The TCR beta chain under discussion was sequenced for a study of tumor-infiltrating lymphocytes in oesophageal squamous cell carcinoma. MiXCR was run by TCRdb on the PCR reads, yielding one entry per CDR3 protein. The sample holds more than 10,000 distinct CDR3 sequences, 58% seen once. CDR1 is SGHTA and CDR2 is FQGTGA in the germline V gene. The CDR3 runs to 13 residues. The sample comprised esophageal tumor tissue. V usage is TRBV7-3 and J usage is TRBJ2-3; possible D gene TRBD2, 6 bases. The J call may be faulty, since TRBJ2-5 better matches the DNA end. This TCR was recovered from a female donor with esophageal squamous cell carcinoma. CDR3 sequence reads: CASSGAGVETQYF. DNA of the CDR3: TGTGCCAGCAGCGGAGCGGGCGTGGAGACCCAGTACTTC.